The clone carrying this T cell receptor beta chain occurred many times. Its matching antigen is unknown. This CDR3 comprises 14 residues. The V end lost 6 bases, the J end lost 5 bases, and 16 bases lay between the germline ends. The sample belongs to a study of regulatory T cells in long-lasting Graves disease. Time point defined: newly diagnosed GD, antithyroid drugs for less than 3 months. Construction of the TCR library relied on RNA isolated from PBMCs. Combining iRepertoire HTBI primers with Arm-PCR of CDR3 regions, the authors built TCR beta libraries. Using its own MiXCR run on the multiplex PCR reads, TCRdb lists one record per CDR3 protein. The sample includes approximately 400,000 distinct CDR3 sequences, approximately 15% of them seen just once. The study, taken as a whole, reports: It was possible that the small sample size reduced accuracy. Favored gene segments in persistent disease were TRBV28, TRBJ1-2 and TRBJ2-5.

The data also belong to a second study, concerning T cells in Graves' hyperthyroidism and ophthalmopathy. From that paper: Orbital computed tomography, thyroid ultrasound, serum thyroxine and TRAb, and clinical symptoms together informed the diagnoses. Most thyroid-expanded clonotypes above 0.001 were also found in blood.

The sample consisted of peripheral blood mononuclear cells (PBMCs), taken at new diagnosis, from a patient treated with antithyroid drugs. The clonotype was recovered from a woman between 40 and 50 years old with Graves disease. This sequence joins TRBV12-3 or TRBV12-4 and TRBJ2-5, with a possible D match to TRBD1 (7 bases). The CDR3 protein is CASSRGGGLETQYF. DNA of the CDR3: TGTGCCAGCAGCCGAGGAGGGGGCTTGGAGACCCAGTACTTC.